This T cell receptor beta chain was identified in a study of blood T cell repertoires in COVID-19. Turning to the study itself: The United States, Italy and Spain were the sources of the acute and convalescent COVID-19 samples. PBMCs, B-cell-depleted T cells, or T cells provided the cDNA or gDNA that made up the material.

Original data processing: For nucleated cells, counts were estimated from reference gene primer amplification. Profiled with immunoSEQ multiplex PCR; TCRdb holds only in-frame clones, not every one. That table supplies the V and J calls and clone size; D and trimming were determined from the DNA. The data hold 80,000 to 100,000 clones, with around 80% observed a single time. CDR1 is SGHNT, CDR2 YYREEE, per germline (reference sequence). The CDR3 is made up of 14 amino acids. Unmatched junction bases numbered 3, after V lost 4 bases and J lost 4 bases. Sequencing used peripheral blood. The chain joins TRBV5-4 to TRBJ1-5; 9 nucleotides line up with TRBD1. The receptor was isolated from a man aged 50-60 years who had recovered from COVID-19. This chain's CDR3 is CASSRTGENQPQHF. The CDR3 bases are TGTGCCAGCAGCAGGACAGGGGAAAATCAGCCCCAGCATTTT. Full variable domain (outside the CDR3, taken from reference TRBV5-4 and TRBJ1-5): ETGVTQSPTHLIKTRGQQVTLRCSSQSGHNTVSWYQQALGQGPQFIFQYYREEENGRGNFPPRFSGLQFPNYSSELNVNALELDDSALYLCASSRTGENQPQHFGDGTRLSIL.